Presented here are 4 T cell receptor beta chains from one specimen sequenced in a study of siplizumab effects on memory and regulatory T cells. Method: immunoSEQ multiplex PCR; TCRdb's copy keeps in-frame clones and lacks some. The sample has about 97,000 clones; roughly nine tenths are singletons. Sequencing input: CD4+ T cells sorted from blood. These TCRs come from a human donor in good health.

The gene calls are TRBV19 and TRBJ2-1; tentatively, D is TRBD1 (5 bases). Looked up from germline, CDR1 is LNHDA and CDR2 is SQIVND (reference sequence). The CDR3 has 16 amino acids. Trimming pared 4 bases from V and 0 bases from J, leaving 13 bases between. This chain's CDR3 is CASSTGFRVSYNEQFF. CDR3 in DNA: TGTGCCAGTAGTACCGGTTTCAGGGTCTCCTACAATGAGCAGTTCTTC.

The chain links TRBV28 to TRBJ2-1, with D hard to call. The CDR3 spans 14 residues. The germline gives CDR1 MDHEN, CDR2 SYDVKM. V lost 3 bases to trimming and J lost 4 bases, with 10 bases between them. The CDR3 is CASSFYSLYNEQFF. The CDR3 DNA follows: TGTGCCAGCAGTTTTTACTCGTTATACAATGAGCAGTTCTTC.

The V call is TRBV30, the J call TRBJ2-7, with 7 bases fitting TRBD2. J was trimmed by 3 bases and V by 0 bases; bases with no gene match: 14. This CDR3 contains 17 residues. Per the germline V gene, CDR1 is GTSNPN and CDR2 is SVGIG (reference sequence). CDR3 residues: CAWSVAGDLGPNYEQYF. The CDR3 nucleotides read TGTGCCTGGAGTGTGGCGGGAGATCTAGGGCCCAACTACGAGCAGTACTTC.

J is TRBJ2-1 and V is TRBV7-6, with 7 bases lining up with TRBD2. With V trimmed by 2 bases and J by 6 bases, 19 bases remained unmatched. Germline V CDR1 and CDR2: SGHVS, FNYEAQ. This CDR3 region has 19 residues. The CDR3 loop is CASSLKLPRGASGFNEQFF. For the CDR3, the DNA is TGTGCCAGCAGCTTAAAATTGCCCCGTGGGGCTAGCGGTTTCAATGAGCAGTTCTTC.